These 27 T cell receptor beta chains were all obtained from the same sample, sequenced in a study of Graves' ophthalmopathy and Graves' hyperthyroidism. The authors amplified TCR beta CDR3 regions, and they did so from RNA transcripts for repertoire sequencing. In the first round, RT-PCR was carried out with HTBI primers, and a multiplex PCR formed the second round. TCRdb called the multiplex PCR reads again in MiXCR, with one record for every CDR3 protein. This sample has more than 150,000 distinct CDR3 sequences, with less than 45% found just once. The sample was peripheral blood. The receptors stem from a woman aged 35 to 49 with Graves' ophthalmopathy.

In its sample, this clonotype was seen many times. CDR3 coding DNA: TGTGCCAGCAGCACATATGGGTCCACCGATCAAGAGACCCAGTACTTC. It codes for CASSTYGSTDQETQYF. V is TRBV5-4 and J is TRBJ2-5; D not resolved. The V gene lost 4 bases and the J gene lost 2 bases, with 18 bases spanning the gap. There are 16 residues in the CDR3. Germline values: CDR1 SGHNT, CDR2 YYREEE (reference sequence).

This clonotype was detected ten times or more. V is TRBV12-3 or TRBV12-4 and J is TRBJ2-7, with 10 bases lining up with TRBD2. J lost 4 bases, V lost 4 bases, and 7 bases had no gene match. The CDR3 is made up of 15 amino acids. In nucleotides, the CDR3 is TGTGCCAGCAGTTATGAGCGGGGGGGCCGTTACGAGCAGTACTTC. Amino acid sequence: CASSYERGGRYEQYF.

This clonotype has ten or more counts. The V and J genes are TRBV4-3 and TRBJ2-4; D possibly corresponds to TRBD2 (6 bases). Deletions cut 0 bases from V and 4 bases from J, with 10 bases between. Germline V gene sequence: CDR1 LGHNA, CDR2 YSLEER. CDR3 length: 15 amino acids. CDR3 in amino acids: CASSQETGSKNIQYF. The CDR3 DNA follows: TGCGCCAGCAGCCAAGAAACCGGGAGTAAAAACATTCAGTACTTC.

This clonotype was detected many times. This rearrangement joins TRBV12-3 or TRBV12-4 to TRBJ1-1; D not certain. The CDR3 runs to 11 residues. V was cut by 7 bases and J by 1 base, with 4 bases left in between. The CDR3 DNA reads as TGTGCCAGCACCTGGAACACTGAAGCTTTCTTT. Encoded protein: CASTWNTEAFF.

The V call is TRBV12-3 or TRBV12-4, the J call TRBJ1-6; 7 positions match TRBD1. The CDR3 is 15 residues long. V trimming: 5 bases; J trimming: 7 bases; junction bases outside the gene matches: 8. CDR3 loop: CASSPTGQMNSPLHF. DNA of the CDR3: TGTGCCAGCAGTCCCACGGGACAGATGAATTCACCCCTCCACTTT.

This clonotype came up many times. The gene calls are TRBV29-1 and TRBJ2-2; TRBD1 matches at 8 bases. The CDR3 is 14 amino acids. Per germline, CDR1 SQVTM and CDR2 ANQGSEA. Germline trimming cut 7 bases from V and 6 bases from J; bases unmatched to any gene: 10. The CDR3 DNA reads as TGCAGCGCAAAGGACAGGGCTTCTTCCGGGGAGCTGTTTTTT. It codes for CSAKDRASSGELFF.

This clonotype was observed at least ten times. This rearrangement joins TRBV27 to TRBJ2-5, with TRBD2 matching 10 bases. This CDR3 has 17 amino acids. Unmatched junction bases numbered 5, after V lost 0 bases and J lost 1 base. Germline-derived CDR1 and CDR2 are MNHEY and SMNVEV (reference sequence). CDR3 nucleotide sequence: TGTGCCAGCAGTTTATCGATGGCTAGCGGGGGCCAAGAGACCCAGTACTTC. It specifies CASSLSMASGGQETQYF.

V and J are TRBV6-2 or TRBV6-3 and TRBJ2-6, with no clear D. The germline V gene encodes CDR1 MNHEY and CDR2 SVGEGT. V was cut by 0 bases and J by 0 bases, with 3 bases left in between. The CDR3 extends over 15 amino acids. The CDR3 DNA reads TGTGCCAGCAGTTACTCACACTCTGGGGCCAACGTCCTGACTTTC. Encoded protein: CASSYSHSGANVLTF.

The CDR3 region has the DNA TGCGCCAGCAGGGACACAGGTTACTACGAGCAGTACTTC. Protein sequence: CASRDTGYYEQYF. The chain employs TRBV5-1 and TRBJ2-7; possible D gene TRBD1, 5 bases. V shed 5 bases and J shed 3 bases, with 12 bases lying between them. CDR1 is SGHRS, CDR2 YFSETQ, per germline. The CDR3 extends over 13 amino acids.

This clonotype was observed many times. The chain is built from TRBV28 and TRBJ1-5, with 8 bases fitting TRBD1. This CDR3 is 16 amino acids long. V lost 1 base, J lost 1 base, and 3 bases stayed unmatched. Germline CDR1 is MDHEN and CDR2 is SYDVKM. The CDR3 bases are TGTGCCAGCAGTTTATACCAGGGGGCAAGCAATCAGCCCCAGCATTTT. The encoded protein is CASSLYQGASNQPQHF.

As DNA, the CDR3 is TGCAGCGTTGAGCGGGGGATTACCGGCTACACCTTC. This gives the protein CSVERGITGYTF. The rearrangement links TRBV29-1 to TRBJ1-2; possible D gene TRBD1, 5 bases. Trimming removed 3 bases at V and 8 bases at J, with 13 bases between. Germline CDR1 SQVTM, CDR2 ANQGSEA. This CDR3 spans 12 amino acids.

This clonotype appeared many times. This sequence joins TRBV4-3 and TRBJ1-6; a possible D gene is TRBD1 (6 bases). Trimming stripped 2 bases from V and 7 bases from J, with 18 bases between. This CDR3 is 17 amino acids long. Germline assignment: CDR1 LGHNA and CDR2 YSLEER. The CDR3 loop is CASSQMDSRSSNSPLHF. The CDR3 region has the DNA TGCGCCAGCAGCCAAATGGACAGCAGGTCATCGAATTCACCCCTCCACTTT.

This clonotype has ten or more counts. The gene calls are TRBV20-1 and TRBJ1-3; weak D call: TRBD1 (5 bases). This CDR3 has 15 residues. CDR1 is DFQATT, CDR2 SNEGSKA, per germline (reference sequence). The ends were cut back, 0 bases at V and 3 bases at J, with 12 bases in the middle. The CDR3 spells CSARDGGDYGNTIYF. The CDR3 DNA is TGCAGTGCTAGAGACGGAGGGGATTATGGAAACACCATATATTTT.

This clonotype has ten or more counts. This sequence joins TRBV7-3 and TRBJ1-1; D not certain. Germline CDR1 reads SGHTA; CDR2 reads FQGTGA. The V end was cut by 6 bases, the J end by 1 base, with 9 bases between. This CDR3 comprises 13 residues. CDR3 bases: TGTGCCAGCAGTCACTTCACGAACACTGAAGCTTTCTTT. This encodes CASSHFTNTEAFF.

Ten or more counts support this clonotype. V usage is TRBV24-1 and J usage is TRBJ2-3; TRBD2 might be the D (6 bases). This CDR3 contains 15 residues. The germline CDR1 and CDR2 sequences are KGHDR and SFDVKD. Trimming stripped 2 bases from V and 4 bases from J, with 12 bases between. The chain's CDR3 is CATSDSGTGADTQYF. CDR3 coding DNA: TGTGCCACCAGTGATTCCGGGACTGGAGCAGATACGCAGTATTTT.

This chain links TRBV12-5 with TRBJ2-5; 10 positions match TRBD1. CDR1 and CDR2 from the germline V gene are LGHNT and FRNRAP. J lost 4 bases, V lost 6 bases, and 2 bases had no gene match. The CDR3 loop spans 13 amino acids. The CDR3 DNA reads TGTGCTAGTGGGACAGGGGGCTTAGAGACCCAGTACTTC. This gives the protein CASGTGGLETQYF.

This clonotype was counted a single time. The chain employs TRBV6-2 or TRBV6-3 and TRBJ1-1, with a weak D call TRBD1 (6 bases). Germline assignment: CDR1 MNHEY and CDR2 SVGEGT. V lost 8 bases and J lost 4, with 11 bases in between. CDR3 size: 12 residues. The CDR3 spells CASLRGSTEAFF. The CDR3 DNA reads TGTGCCAGCCTCAGGGGTTCCACTGAAGCTTTCTTT.

This clonotype was seen ten or more times. J is TRBJ2-2 and V is TRBV7-2; a weak D match, TRBD2 (5 bases). The ends were cut back, 3 bases at V and 6 bases at J, with 11 bases in the middle. The CDR3 is 14 residues long. Germline V gene lookup returns CDR1 SGHTA and CDR2 FQGNSA. CDR3 in amino acids: CASSLGPEAGELFF. In DNA form, the CDR3 reads TGTGCCAGCAGCTTGGGTCCGGAGGCCGGGGAGCTGTTTTTT.

The V call is TRBV7-6, the J call TRBJ2-5, with D uncertain. CDR3 length: 13 residues. Trimming shortened V by 5 bases and J by 4 bases, and 11 bases separated the two germline ends. Germline-derived CDR1 and CDR2 are SGHVS and FNYEAQ. CDR3 coding DNA: TGTGCCAGCAGCGTCTCAAAAGGAGAGACCCAGTACTTC. Protein: CASSVSKGETQYF.

This chain links TRBV24-1 with TRBJ2-5; 10 bases fit TRBD1. Germline V gene data show CDR1 as KGHDR and CDR2 as SFDVKD. This CDR3 contains 17 residues. The V and J ends lost 3 bases and 3 bases, in that order; junction bases with no gene match: 9. The CDR3 here is CATSDIGTGDREETQYF. Here the CDR3 DNA reads TGTGCCACCAGTGATATAGGGACAGGGGATCGAGAAGAGACCCAGTACTTC.

This clonotype was seen many times. The rearrangement joins TRBV28 to TRBJ1-5; the match to TRBD1 covers 7 bases. The J segment lost 7 bases and the V segment lost 4 bases, leaving 13 bases of the junction unmatched. This CDR3 has 16 residues. CDR1 is MDHEN, CDR2 SYDVKM, per germline. This chain's CDR3 is CASSSPGQPAGQPQHF. CDR3 in DNA: TGTGCCAGCAGTTCACCGGGACAGCCGGCGGGACAGCCCCAGCATTTT.

The J gene is TRBJ1-2, the V gene TRBV5-1; TRBD1 matches 7 bases. Germline V lookup: CDR1 SGHRS, CDR2 YFSETQ. Trimming at V came to 0 bases and at J to 3 bases, leaving 11 bases not matched to a gene. The CDR3 contains 17 residues. The CDR3 DNA sequence: TGCGCCAGCAGCTTGGCCGGGGACAGTAGGGTACACTATGGCTACACCTTC. Protein: CASSLAGDSRVHYGYTF. Using reference TRBV5-1 and TRBJ1-2 for the parts outside the CDR3, the full variable domain is KAGVTQTPRYLIKTRGQQVTLSCSPISGHRSVSWYQQTPGQGLQFLFEYFSETQRNKGNFPGRFSGRQFSNSRSEMNVSTLELGDSALYLCASSLAGDSRVHYGYTFGSGTRLTVV.

This clonotype occurred many times. Germline and junction disagree at one end, which may indicate a read error. V gene TRBV20-1 combines with J gene TRBJ1-1, with TRBD1 matching over 7 bases. This CDR3 region has 14 residues. The germline CDR1 and CDR2 sequences are DFQATT and SNEGSKA (reference sequence). CDR3 in DNA: TGCAGTGCTAGTCCCCCGACAGGGTTACATGAAGCTTTCTTC. Its translation: CSASPPTGLHEAFF.

This clonotype showed up many times. Here the CDR3 DNA reads TGTGCCAGCAGGACAGGGGGCCTTGATTATGGCTACACCTTC. It yields the protein CASRTGGLDYGYTF. The chain employs TRBV27 and TRBJ1-2, with TRBD1 identical over 10 bases. After removal of 6 bases from V and 5 bases from J, the junction contained 6 bases not matched to a gene. CDR3 length equals 14 residues. Germline CDR1 and CDR2: MNHEY and SMNVEV (reference sequence).

The chain couples TRBV11-2 to TRBJ1-1; the D is unclear. Germline CDR1 SGHAT, CDR2 FQNNGV. The V and J ends lost 4 bases and 3 bases respectively, with 15 bases between them. The CDR3 spans 15 residues. The CDR3 DNA sequence: TGTGCCAGCAGCTGGGTTGAAGTAGGGCACACTGAAGCTTTCTTT. Translation: CASSWVEVGHTEAFF.

This clonotype was recorded many times. The chain employs TRBV5-1 and TRBJ1-5; D might be TRBD1 (6 bases). With 4 bases removed from V and 4 bases from J, the gap between germline ends came to 9 bases. The length of the CDR3 is 13 residues. The germline V gene encodes CDR1 SGHRS and CDR2 YFSETQ. CDR3 coding DNA: TGCGCCAGCAGCCAGACAGGAAATCAGCCCCAGCATTTT. Its protein product is CASSQTGNQPQHF.

This clonotype was recorded many times. This chain links TRBV12-3 or TRBV12-4 with TRBJ1-2, with D unclear. The CDR3 totals 14 residues. V was clipped by 8 bases and J by 8 bases, with 21 bases between them. Written as DNA, the CDR3 is TGTGCCAGCTACGATTTGGGCCGAACTAGGGGCTACACCTTC. This translates into CASYDLGRTRGYTF.